This is a list of T cell receptor beta chains from one sample in a study of blood T cell repertoires in COVID-19. Method: immunoSEQ multiplex PCR; TCRdb's copy keeps in-frame clones and lacks some. The top ten hold approximately 2.6% of the sample, which has approximately 210,000 clones, over 65% seen once. The sample consisted of peripheral blood. The receptor set was obtained from a woman in her seventies with active or convalescent COVID-19. Both conserved end residues are part of each CDR3. The D gene is left open where the match is weak. Expanded clones get a size class; other rows say once, few or many, or leave the size out.

V: TRBV19
J: TRBJ1-2
D: NA
size: once
DNA: TGTGCCAGCCTTCCTAGCAGGGGCGCCAACTATGGCTACACCTTC
CDR3: CASLPSRGANYGYTF

V: TRBV29-1
J: TRBJ2-7
D: TRBD1
size: NA
DNA: TGCAGCGGGTGGACAGGGGGCACCTCCGAGCAGTACTTC
CDR3: CSGWTGGTSEQYF

V: TRBV28
J: TRBJ1-1
D: NA
size: NA
DNA: TGTGCCAGCACCCCGTCAGTGAACACTGAAGCTTTCTTT
CDR3: CASTPSVNTEAFF

V: TRBV7-8
J: TRBJ1-1
D: NA
size: NA
DNA: TGTGCCAGCAGCTCCAACAGAGACACTGAAGCTTTCTTT
CDR3: CASSSNRDTEAFF

V: TRBV6-1
J: TRBJ1-4
D: TRBD1
size: NA
DNA: TGTGCCAGCAGTGAAGCGCTTCTTGGGACAGTTTCTAATGAAAAACTGTTTTTT
CDR3: CASSEALLGTVSNEKLFF

V: TRBV7-8
J: TRBJ2-2
D: TRBD2
size: NA
DNA: TGTGCCAGCAGCTTAGACGCGGGAGGGAACACCGGGGAGCTGTTTTTT
CDR3: CASSLDAGGNTGELFF

V: TRBV28
J: TRBJ1-3
D: NA
size: NA
DNA: TGTGCCAGCGGAGGGGTTGCAAACACCATATATTTT
CDR3: CASGGVANTIYF

V: TRBV5-4
J: TRBJ1-2
D: NA
size: few
DNA: TGTGCCAGCAGCTTGTCAGGGGACCTGATCGCTGACTATGGCTACACCTTC
CDR3: CASSLSGDLIADYGYTF

V: TRBV18
J: TRBJ1-2
D: NA
size: NA
DNA: TGTGCCAGCTCACCAAACAGGAACTATGGCTACACCTTC
CDR3: CASSPNRNYGYTF

V: TRBV6-6
J: TRBJ2-1
D: TRBD2
size: NA
DNA: TGTGCCAGCACCCCCGGGACTATCTACAATGAGCAGTTCTTC
CDR3: CASTPGTIYNEQFF

V: TRBV5-1
J: TRBJ2-5
D: NA
size: NA
DNA: TGCGCCAGCAGAGGGACTTCAGACGGGACCCAGTACTTC
CDR3: CASRGTSDGTQYF

V: TRBV29-1
J: TRBJ2-7
D: TRBD2
size: NA
DNA: TGCAGCGTCCTCGCTAGCGGACCTTACGAGCAGTACTTC
CDR3: CSVLASGPYEQYF

V: TRBV20-1
J: TRBJ1-2
D: NA
size: NA
DNA: TGCAGTGCTAGTAGGGGATCTAACTATGGCTACACCTTC
CDR3: CSASRGSNYGYTF

V: TRBV18
J: TRBJ1-5
D: NA
size: NA
DNA: TGTGCCAGCTCACCATCAGGCAATCAGCCCCAGCATTTT
CDR3: CASSPSGNQPQHF

V: TRBV12-3/TRBV12-4
J: TRBJ2-5
D: NA
size: NA
DNA: TGTGCCAGCACCTTGGGCAACCAAGAGACCCAGTACTTC
CDR3: CASTLGNQETQYF

V: TRBV11-2
J: TRBJ2-7
D: NA
size: NA
DNA: TGTGCCAGCAGCTTAGTCCGGAGACCCATCGAGCAGTACTTC
CDR3: CASSLVRRPIEQYF

V: TRBV2
J: TRBJ1-2
D: NA
size: NA
DNA: TGTGCCGGGAAACAGGGACCAAACTATGGCTACACCTTC
CDR3: CAGKQGPNYGYTF

V: TRBV19
J: TRBJ2-5
D: TRBD2
size: NA
DNA: TGTGCCAGTAGTACCGTGACTAGCGGGGAGATAGTGCGGGAGACCCAGTACTTC
CDR3: CASSTVTSGEIVRETQYF

V: TRBV6-2/TRBV6-3
J: TRBJ1-1
D: NA
size: few
DNA: TGTGCCAGCAGTTACGACAGCATGAACACTGAAGCTTTCTTT
CDR3: CASSYDSMNTEAFF

V: TRBV11-2
J: TRBJ2-1
D: TRBD2
size: NA
DNA: TGTGCCAGCAGCTTTCAGGGGACTAGCGGGAGTCAGCAGTTCTTC
CDR3: CASSFQGTSGSQQFF

V: TRBV5-1
J: TRBJ2-5
D: TRBD2
size: once
DNA: TGCGCCAGCAGCACGTCGGGACTAGCTGGGGAGACCCAGTACTTC
CDR3: CASSTSGLAGETQYF

V: TRBV5-1
J: TRBJ2-7
D: TRBD2
size: NA
DNA: TGCGCCAGCAGCTTGGCCAGAAGTAGCGGGAGGGCCTACGAGCAGTACTTC
CDR3: CASSLARSSGRAYEQYF